Following are 24 T cell receptor beta chains from one sample sequenced in a study of PD-1 blockade in classical Hodgkin lymphoma. Stated time point: cycle 4 day 1 (C4D1), after 5 to 7 weeks of nivolumab. Every patient relapsed after autologous stem cell transplantation, and brentuximab vedotin exposure varied. Magnetic negative selection was used to purify CD4+ T cells from PBMCs that had been thawed. Using immunoSEQ multiplex PCR, the repertoire was profiled, and TCRdb retains in-frame clones only, with some absent. The table lists around 18,000 clones, approximately 70% of them singletons, with roughly 2.5% in the top ten. The sample was CD4+ T cells from blood, taken before the fourth cycle of nivolumab. These receptors were taken from a human donor with classical Hodgkin lymphoma.

The CDR3 DNA is TGTGCCAGCAGCCAAGCCCCGGCAATGAACACTGAAGCTTTCTTT. The encoded protein is CASSQAPAMNTEAFF. This chain joins TRBV4-2 and TRBJ1-1; no definite D call. Trimming removed 1 base from V and 0 bases from J, with 9 bases in between. The CDR3 runs to 15 residues. Per the germline V gene, CDR1 is LGHNA and CDR2 is YNFKEQ.

This chain links TRBV7-9 with TRBJ1-3; D uncertain. The ends were cut back, 5 bases at V and 0 bases at J, with 14 bases in the middle. Germline loops: CDR1 SEHNR, CDR2 FQNEAQ (reference sequence). The CDR3 extends over 16 amino acids. The CDR3 is CASSANELYSGNTIYF. Written as DNA, the CDR3 is TGTGCCAGCAGCGCGAACGAATTATACTCTGGAAACACCATATATTTT.

The chain has TRBV4-1 and TRBJ1-5; D is unresolved. V was trimmed by 1 base and J by 1 base, leaving 11 bases between them. The CDR3 runs 16 residues. CDR1 and CDR2 (germline): MGHRA, YSYEKL. The CDR3 sequence: CASSQGPGSSNQPQHF. The CDR3 coding sequence is TGCGCCAGCAGCCAAGGGCCGGGGTCGAGCAATCAGCCCCAGCATTTT.

As concerns this clone: A read error may produce the germline difference seen at one junction end. This chain links TRBV29-1 with TRBJ2-3; D is possibly TRBD1 or TRBD2 (5 bases each). The germline gives CDR1 SQVTM, CDR2 ANQGSEA. The CDR3 is 15 amino acids. The CDR3, as DNA: TGCAGCGTCGAAGGGGTCGGGGCTGGCACAGATACGCAGTATTTT. Its translation: CSVEGVGAGTDTQYF.

This chain's CDR3 is CASSLGGGRETQYF. The CDR3, as DNA: TGTGCCAGCAGTCTCGGCGGGGGAAGGGAGACCCAGTACTTC. The chain employs TRBV7-9 and TRBJ2-5; 7 bases agree with TRBD2. V shed 6 bases and J 5 bases; nucleotides not matched to a gene: 9. Germline lookup yields CDR1 SEHNR and CDR2 FQNEAQ (reference sequence). The CDR3 is 14 residues long.

The rearrangement links TRBV6-6 to TRBJ1-3; D remains unclear. The germline V gene encodes CDR1 MNHNY and CDR2 SVGAGI (reference sequence). The CDR3 sequence is 14 residues long. The V end was cut by 6 bases, the J end by 0 bases, with 9 bases between. The CDR3 region has the DNA TGTGCCAGCAGCTGGGCCGGCTCTGGAAACACCATATATTTT. Translating it yields CASSWAGSGNTIYF.

The CDR3 DNA is TGCGCCAGCAGCCGGCTGGACAGTAGTGAAGCTTTCTTT. It is translated as CASSRLDSSEAFF. The chain uses TRBV4-3 and TRBJ1-1; tentatively, D is TRBD1 (6 bases). Germline V gene lookup returns CDR1 LGHNA and CDR2 YSLEER. CDR3 length equals 13 residues. Trimming cost V 4 bases and J 7 bases, with 13 bases left between them.

The gene calls are TRBV28 and TRBJ1-5; D call uncertain. The germline V gene encodes CDR1 MDHEN and CDR2 SYDVKM. Deletions cut 6 bases from V and 11 bases from J, with 23 bases between. The CDR3 consists of 15 residues. Here the CDR3 DNA reads TGTGCCAGCAGACTAACTCAGGTAATACTATCAGCCCAGCATTTT. Its translation: CASRLTQVILSAQHF.

This clone was picked up a small number of times. The CDR3 loop is CASSPRGGRVETQYF. The CDR3 nucleotides are TGTGCCAGCTCACCAAGAGGCGGCAGGGTTGAGACCCAGTACTTC. J is TRBJ2-5 and V is TRBV18; weak D call: TRBD1 (5 bases). The CDR3 extends over 15 amino acids. CDR1 and CDR2 (germline): KGHSH, LQKENI. V gave up 2 bases and J gave up 5 bases, with 15 bases separating them.

The chain uses TRBV5-1 and TRBJ2-3, with D possibly being TRBD1 (6 bases). Germline assignment: CDR1 SGHRS and CDR2 YFSETQ. The CDR3 runs to 14 residues. V was trimmed by 4 bases and J by 6 bases, leaving 15 bases between them. This CDR3 reads CASSIGTPGDTQYF. The CDR3 region has the DNA TGCGCCAGCAGCATCGGGACACCTGGCGATACGCAGTATTTT. The whole variable domain, remainder taken from reference TRBV5-1 and TRBJ2-3, is KAGVTQTPRYLIKTRGQQVTLSCSPISGHRSVSWYQQTPGQGLQFLFEYFSETQRNKGNFPGRFSGRQFSNSRSEMNVSTLELGDSALYLCASSIGTPGDTQYFGPGTRLTVL.

The rearrangement links TRBV6-5 to TRBJ2-7, with 9 bases fitting TRBD1. Germline V gene data show CDR1 as MNHEY and CDR2 as SVGAGI. The CDR3 is 14 residues long. J gave up 2 bases and V 6 bases, and 5 bases lay outside the gene matches. DNA of the CDR3: TGTGCCAGCAGACCGGGACAGGGACCCTACGAGCAGTACTTC. This translates into CASRPGQGPYEQYF.

This clone showed up just a few times. V is TRBV7-2 and J is TRBJ2-5; possibly TRBD1 for D (6 bases). The CDR3 is 15 residues long. Germline loops: CDR1 SGHTA, CDR2 FQGNSA. V dropped 1 base and J dropped 4 bases, with 13 bases sitting between them. CDR3 nucleotides: TGTGCCAGCAGCTTAGTAGTCACAGGGAGAGAGACCCAGTACTTC. Amino acids: CASSLVVTGRETQYF.

The chain has TRBV5-1 and TRBJ1-1; no firm D call. Germline CDR1 reads SGHRS; CDR2 reads YFSETQ. CDR3 length: 13 amino acids. Trimming pared 4 bases from V and 7 bases from J, leaving 14 bases between. The CDR3 coding sequence is TGCGCCAGCAGCGCGGAGGCGGGGATTGAAGCTTTCTTT. This codes for CASSAEAGIEAFF.

In nucleotides, the CDR3 is TGTGCCAGCACCCTCACCAATTATGCTGGGGGAAACACCATATATTTT. This gives the protein CASTLTNYAGGNTIYF. This rearrangement joins TRBV28 to TRBJ1-3; D gene ambiguous. The CDR3 consists of 16 residues. Per germline, CDR1 MDHEN and CDR2 SYDVKM. The V end lost 7 bases, the J end lost 4 bases, and 20 bases lay between the germline ends.

This clone occurred a few times. The chain joins TRBV19 to TRBJ1-1; tentative D call: TRBD1 (5 bases). Germline V gene lookup returns CDR1 LNHDA and CDR2 SQIVND (reference sequence). The germline V and J ends were trimmed by 6 bases and 4 bases, with 18 bases remaining between them. This CDR3 has 15 residues. The CDR3 region has the DNA TGTGCCAGTAGCCTCCTGGGGGGTATTCGCACTGAAGCTTTCTTT. This codes for CASSLLGGIRTEAFF. Variable domain in full (rest from reference TRBV19 and TRBJ1-1): DGGITQSPKYLFRKEGQNVTLSCEQNLNHDAMYWYRQDPGQGLRLIYYSQIVNDFQKGDIAEGYSVSREKKESFPLTVTSAQKNPTAFYLCASSLLGGIRTEAFFGQGTRLTVV.

This chain uses TRBV28 with TRBJ2-6; either TRBD1 or TRBD2 may fit D (7 bases each). V lost 4 bases, J lost 0 bases, and 16 bases lay in between. Germline CDR1 reads MDHEN; CDR2 reads SYDVKM. This CDR3 has 18 amino acids. Here the CDR3 DNA reads TGTGCCAGCAGTTCACCAACAGGGGACTACTCTGGGGCCAACGTCCTGACTTTC. This encodes CASSSPTGDYSGANVLTF.

CDR3 amino acids: CASSSTGVYGYTF. CDR3 nucleotide sequence: TGTGCCAGCAGTTCTACAGGGGTCTATGGCTACACCTTC. The chain recombines TRBV7-2 with TRBJ1-2, with TRBD1 matching 7 bases. V shed 6 bases and J 4 bases; nucleotides not matched to a gene: 5. There are 13 residues in the CDR3. Germline CDR1 is SGHTA and CDR2 is FQGNSA.

The V call is TRBV28, the J call TRBJ2-4; no clear D. Trimming pared 1 base from V and 9 bases from J, leaving 7 bases between. Germline-derived CDR1 and CDR2 are MDHEN and SYDVKM. This CDR3 has 12 amino acids. This CDR3 reads CASSLLWSIQYF. The CDR3 DNA reads as TGTGCCAGCAGTTTATTATGGAGCATTCAGTACTTC.

This clone showed up just a few times. The chain has TRBV6-1 and TRBJ2-7; D remains unclear. The CDR3 spans 12 residues. V was trimmed by 2 bases and J by 1 base, leaving 3 bases between them. Germline loops: CDR1 MNHNS, CDR2 SASEGT. The CDR3 DNA follows: TGTGCCAGCAGTGAATATTCCTACGAGCAGTACTTC. Protein sequence: CASSEYSYEQYF.

This clone was observed a handful of times. This rearrangement joins TRBV7-2 to TRBJ2-2; D not resolved. CDR1 is SGHTA and CDR2 is FQGNSA in the germline V gene. The V and J ends lost 1 base and 5 bases respectively, with 5 bases between them. This CDR3 contains 13 residues. DNA of the CDR3: TGTGCCAGCAGCTTAGGGGGAACCGGGGAGCTGTTTTTT. It translates to CASSLGGTGELFF. The whole variable domain, remainder taken from reference TRBV7-2 and TRBJ2-2, is GAGVSQSPSNKVTEKGKDVELRCDPISGHTALYWYRQSLGQGLEFLIYFQGNSAPDKSGLPSDRFSAERTGGSVSTLTIQRTQQEDSAVYLCASSLGGTGELFFGEGSRLTVL.

The chain combines TRBV5-1 with TRBJ2-2, with D uncertain. From germline, CDR1 is SGHRS and CDR2 YFSETQ. There are 16 residues in the CDR3. The ends were cut back, 0 bases at V and 2 bases at J, with 11 bases in the middle. The CDR3 coding sequence is TGCGCCAGCAGCTTGGAGGTGGGCCTTAACACCGGGGAGCTGTTTTTT. This encodes CASSLEVGLNTGELFF.

The chain recombines TRBV18 with TRBJ2-1, with 9 nucleotides matching TRBD2. Per the germline V gene, CDR1 is KGHSH and CDR2 is LQKENI. V lost 3 bases to trimming and J lost 2 bases; unmatched junction nucleotides: 17. The CDR3 consists of 20 residues. The CDR3 loop reads CASSPARGTSGPQTYNEQFF. The CDR3 DNA follows: TGTGCCAGCTCACCTGCTCGAGGTACTAGCGGGCCCCAAACCTACAATGAGCAGTTCTTC.

The rearrangement links TRBV2 to TRBJ2-2; no clear D. Germline-derived CDR1 and CDR2 are SNHLY and FYNNEI. The CDR3 loop spans 13 amino acids. Trimming cost V 6 bases and J 4 bases, with 9 bases left between them. The CDR3 region has the DNA TGTGCCAGCAGGAGCCTTTCCACCGGGGAGCTGTTTTTT. It translates to CASRSLSTGELFF.

The rearrangement uses TRBV7-2 and TRBJ2-4; 12 bases line up with TRBD2. The junction had 11 bases not matched to a gene; V was cut back by 5 bases and J by 0 bases. The CDR3 extends over 19 amino acids. Per germline, CDR1 SGHTA and CDR2 FQGNSA. CDR3 bases: TGTGCCAGCAGCCGACTAGCGGGAGTCGGGAAGCTAGCCAAAAACATTCAGTACTTC. Protein: CASSRLAGVGKLAKNIQYF.